This T cell receptor beta chain emerged from a study of blood T cells in healthy people across ages. Study-wide findings and caveats: CMV status of donors was not determined, possibly confounding expanded clonotype changes. Whereas aged donors had fewer naive CD4+ cells, long-lived donors had more of them and higher diversity.

Points on this clonotype: Its antigen is unidentified.

This CDR3 has 13 residues. CDR1 SQVTM and CDR2 ANQGSEA come from the germline V gene. With 6 bases removed from V and 2 bases from J, the gap between germline ends came to 13 bases. Primed by a sample-barcoded 5' primer and a J-beta primer mix, a second PCR proceeded for about 6 to 12 cycles. A 12-random-nucleotide template-switch adaptor tagged each cDNA molecule. Using its own MiXCR run on the 5' RACE reads, TCRdb lists one record per CDR3 protein. Among approximately 1.5 million distinct CDR3 sequences listed, about 35% were seen once. Isolated per sample were at least 7 million PBMCs. This clonotype originated in a woman aged 30 to 39 in good health. V is TRBV29-1 and J is TRBJ2-5; D is possibly TRBD2 (5 bases). Sequencing was done on a sample of blood. The CDR3 protein is CSVVLREQETQYF. CDR3 nucleotides: TGCAGCGTGGTATTGAGGGAACAAGAGACCCAGTACTTC.